The 9 T cell receptor beta chains in this list originate from one sample, sequenced in a study of blood T cell repertoires in COVID-19. Profiled with immunoSEQ multiplex PCR; TCRdb holds only in-frame clones, not every one. The sample consists of tens of thousands of clones, about nine tenths of them appearing once. Sequencing input: peripheral blood. The receptor source for this set is a man aged 60-69 years with acute or convalescent COVID-19.

The rearrangement links TRBV3-1 (or the pseudogene TRBV3-2) to TRBJ2-3; TRBD1 might be the D (6 bases). The CDR3 extends over 14 amino acids. The germline V gene has CDR1 LGHDT and CDR2 YNNKEL (reference sequence). V gave up 5 bases and J gave up 0 bases, with 9 bases separating them. The CDR3 nucleotides read TGTGCCAGCAGCGATACAGGGAGCACAGATACGCAGTATTTT. Translated, it gives CASSDTGSTDTQYF.

V and J are TRBV5-1 and TRBJ2-3, with a possible D match to TRBD2 (6 bases). The CDR3 loop spans 14 amino acids. Germline values: CDR1 SGHRS, CDR2 YFSETQ. The ends were cut back, 0 bases at V and 3 bases at J, with 8 bases in the middle. This CDR3 is CASSLAGGTDTQYF. CDR3 bases: TGCGCCAGCAGCTTGGCCGGGGGAACAGATACGCAGTATTTT.

The V gene is TRBV5-1, the J gene TRBJ2-2; D may be TRBD2 (6 bases). The germline V gene encodes CDR1 SGHRS and CDR2 YFSETQ. V lost 1 base, J lost 0 bases, and 13 bases lay in between. The CDR3 sequence is 17 residues long. DNA of the CDR3: TGCGCCAGCAGCTTGAGTCCCCCGGGAGCGAACACCGGGGAGCTGTTTTTT. It encodes CASSLSPPGANTGELFF.

This sequence joins TRBV6-2 or TRBV6-3 and TRBJ1-2; TRBD1 matches at 11 bases. V lost 4 bases and J lost 7; bases outside the gene matches: 2. The CDR3 spans 13 residues. CDR1 and CDR2 from the germline V gene are MNHEY and SVGEGT. The CDR3 region is CASSWGQGVGYTF. The CDR3 nucleotides read TGTGCCAGCAGTTGGGGACAGGGGGTTGGCTACACCTTC.

This sequence joins TRBV4-1 and TRBJ1-1; D not resolved. Trimming took 2 bases from V and 1 from J, leaving 14 bases between them. Per germline, CDR1 MGHRA and CDR2 YSYEKL. This CDR3 has 16 residues. In nucleotides, the CDR3 is TGCGCCAGCAGCCAAATTAACCTAGTCGAGAACACTGAAGCTTTCTTT. It yields the protein CASSQINLVENTEAFF.

V is TRBV6-1 and J is TRBJ2-7; 9 positions match TRBD2. The V and J ends lost 3 bases and 3 bases, in that order; junction bases with no gene match: 6. Germline assignment: CDR1 MNHNS and CDR2 SASEGT. This CDR3 is built from 15 residues. CDR3 in DNA: TGTGCCAGCAGTGAGTTCCTAGCGGGGAACTACGAGCAGTACTTC. Its translation is CASSEFLAGNYEQYF.

The chain employs TRBV5-1 and TRBJ1-1, with no clear D. Germline values: CDR1 SGHRS, CDR2 YFSETQ. V dropped 5 bases and J dropped 0 bases, with 11 bases sitting between them. The CDR3 is 14 amino acids. CDR3 sequence: CASRRGPVNTEAFF. The CDR3 DNA sequence: TGCGCCAGCAGGCGGGGTCCCGTGAACACTGAAGCTTTCTTT.

The V call is TRBV7-9, the J call TRBJ1-2; no clear D. Trimming pared 5 bases from V and 3 bases from J, leaving 16 bases between. This CDR3 region has 15 residues. Germline V gene sequence: CDR1 SEHNR, CDR2 FQNEAQ (reference sequence). The CDR3: CASSRTGVGYYGYTF. DNA for the CDR3: TGTGCCAGCAGCCGAACGGGAGTGGGTTACTATGGCTACACCTTC.

This chain links TRBV29-1 with TRBJ1-2, with 11 bases identical to TRBD1. With 7 bases clipped from V and 7 bases from J, the junction kept 8 bases outside the gene matches. Germline V gene lookup returns CDR1 SQVTM and CDR2 ANQGSEA. The CDR3 extends over 13 amino acids. CDR3 sequence reads: CSATRTGGFGYTF. The CDR3, as DNA: TGCAGCGCCACCCGGACAGGGGGCTTTGGCTACACCTTC.